This TCR beta chain originates from a study of T cell responses to AZD1222 COVID-19 vaccine. In its sample, this clone was seen once. As yet, its antigen is unknown. Deletions cut 1 base from V and 5 bases from J, with 16 bases between. Germline V lookup: CDR1 SGHNT, CDR2 YYREEE (reference sequence). This CDR3 is built from 15 residues. Assay used: immunoSEQ multiplex PCR; TCRdb lists only in-frame clones, some missing. The sample holds some 100,000 clones, 80% to 90% seen once. General study results and limits: Reports say nearly half of spike-specific TCRs go after unmutated variant regions.

The chain employs TRBV5-4 and TRBJ2-7; D not certain. The sequenced sample was peripheral blood, obtained 28 days after the second AZD1222 dose. This sequence originates from an adult who received the AZD1222 COVID-19 vaccine. CDR3 region: CASSLHPTIPHEQYF. In DNA form, the CDR3 reads TGTGCCAGCAGCTTGCACCCTACAATTCCTCACGAGCAGTACTTC.